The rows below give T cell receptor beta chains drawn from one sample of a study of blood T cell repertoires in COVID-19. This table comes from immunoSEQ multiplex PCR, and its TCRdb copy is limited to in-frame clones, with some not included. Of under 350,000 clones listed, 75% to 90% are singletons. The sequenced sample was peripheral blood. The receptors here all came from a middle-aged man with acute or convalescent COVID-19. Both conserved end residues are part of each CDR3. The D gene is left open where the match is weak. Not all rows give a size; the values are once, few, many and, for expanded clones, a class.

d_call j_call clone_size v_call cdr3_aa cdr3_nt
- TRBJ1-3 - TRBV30 CAWSLAPFGETIYF TGTGCCTGGAGTCTCGCGCCCTTCGGGGAAACCATATATTTT
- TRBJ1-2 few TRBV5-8 CASSLQVAYGYTF TGTGCCAGCAGCTTGCAGGTCGCCTATGGCTACACCTTC
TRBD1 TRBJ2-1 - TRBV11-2 CASSLGWGTGPYNEQFF TGTGCCAGCAGCTTAGGGTGGGGGACAGGGCCCTACAATGAGCAGTTCTTC
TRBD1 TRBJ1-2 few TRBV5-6 CASSTAGTGARGYTF TGTGCCAGCAGCACCGCCGGAACAGGGGCTAGAGGCTACACCTTC
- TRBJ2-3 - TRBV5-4 CASSLEATITDTQYF TGTGCCAGCAGCTTGGAAGCGACGATCACAGATACGCAGTATTTT
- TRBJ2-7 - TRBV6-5 CASSYSRDTINEQYF TGTGCCAGCAGTTACTCCCGGGACACGATTAACGAGCAGTACTTC
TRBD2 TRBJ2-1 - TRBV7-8 CASSRPGLAVNEQFF TGTGCCAGCAGCCGACCGGGACTAGCTGTAAATGAGCAGTTCTTC
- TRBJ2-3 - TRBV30 CAWTPGSNRADTQYF TGTGCCTGGACCCCCGGTTCCAACAGGGCAGATACGCAGTATTTT
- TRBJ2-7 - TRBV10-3 CAISESISQAYEQYF TGTGCCATCAGTGAGTCGATTTCGCAGGCCTACGAGCAGTACTTC
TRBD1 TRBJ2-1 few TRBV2 CASSPDRDKFF TGTGCCAGCAGTCCGGACAGGGACAAATTCTTC
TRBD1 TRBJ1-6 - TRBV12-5 CASGFSSGTANSPLHF TGTGCTAGTGGTTTCTCCTCCGGGACAGCCAATTCACCCCTCCACTTT
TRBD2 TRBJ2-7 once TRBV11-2 CASSPLSGGYF TGTGCCAGCAGCCCTCTTTCGGGGGGGTACTTC
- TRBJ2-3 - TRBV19 CASEDYTDTQYF TGTGCCAGCGAGGACTACACAGATACGCAGTATTTT
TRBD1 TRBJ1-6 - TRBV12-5 CASGLGQGSLHF TGTGCTAGTGGTTTGGGACAGGGGTCCCTCCACTTT
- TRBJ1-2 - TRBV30 CAWSPGGTAYGYTF TGTGCCTGGAGCCCGGGGGGTACGGCCTATGGCTACACCTTC
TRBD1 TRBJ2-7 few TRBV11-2 CASSRGQGETYEQYF TGTGCCAGCAGCCGTGGACAGGGGGAAACCTACGAGCAGTACTTC
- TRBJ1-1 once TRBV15 CATSRGGAGKEAFF TGTGCCACCAGCAGAGGTGGGGCAGGGAAAGAAGCTTTCTTT
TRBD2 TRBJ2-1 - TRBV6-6 CASSNSGGVSYNEQFF TGTGCCAGCAGCAATAGCGGGGGGGTCTCCTACAATGAGCAGTTCTTC
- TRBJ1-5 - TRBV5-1 CASSLLGVPPQHF TGCGCCAGCAGCTTATTAGGGGTACCGCCCCAGCATTTT